This T cell receptor beta chain was recorded in a study of T cells after yellow fever vaccination. Whole-study results and caveats: Shared CD4/CD8 clonotypes were a small share, likely from convergent recombination. Abundant clonotypes (contaminants from the bulk population) could be present in FACS-sorted repertoires. At approximately 96% for CD4 and almost 90% for CD8, most primary-vaccination clones showed up again after the booster.

A word on this clonotype: Its antigen is unidentified.

Researchers made TCR cDNA using 5'RACE template switching, and this step added a universal primer site and UMIs. TCRdb re-called the 5' RACE reads with MiXCR, one entry per CDR3 protein. This table holds just under 600,000 distinct CDR3 sequences, around an eighth found once. Germline V gene sequence: CDR1 SGHTA, CDR2 FQGNSA. CDR3 length equals 13 residues. V was trimmed by 5 bases and J by 4 bases, leaving 8 bases between them. This receptor was taken from a man aged 25-45 years who received the YFV17D yellow fever vaccine. This chain uses TRBV7-2 with TRBJ2-2; no clear D gene. Material: PBMCs, obtained on the day of the yellow fever booster vaccination. This CDR3 reads CASSPWPTGELFF. CDR3 bases: TGTGCCAGCAGCCCATGGCCCACCGGGGAGCTGTTTTTT.